This T cell receptor (beta chain) was sequenced for a study of CD8 T cells in ankylosing spondylitis. Study-wide results and limits: Among TCR beta sequences, a motif of fewer than 10 highly homologous variants appeared characteristic of ankylosing spondylitis blood. Disease-associated clones were CD8+ and fairly uncommon in peripheral blood.

A single record per CDR3 protein comes from TCRdb applying MiXCR to the 5' RACE reads. The table lists 250,000 to 300,000 distinct CDR3 sequences, around 18% of them singletons, with under 8.5% in the top ten. The CDR3 has 13 amino acids. V gave up 6 bases and J gave up 2 bases, with 8 bases separating them. As for this clonotype: What it recognizes is unknown.

The rearrangement joins TRBV12-3 or TRBV12-4 to TRBJ2-1; D is perhaps TRBD1 (6 bases). The sequence was obtained from a male donor with ankylosing spondylitis or in good health (not recorded which). The sequenced sample consisted of blood, either unsorted or a sorted T cell fraction (not recorded which). DNA for the CDR3: TGTGCCAGCAGCCCAGGGGCCTACAATGAGCAGTTCTTC. Amino acids: CASSPGAYNEQFF.